This TCR beta chain was retrieved from a study of T cell clonality in common variable immunodeficiency. Findings of the study overall: What drives increased CVID clonality needs T cell subpopulation sequencing. In common variable immunodeficiency, TCR beta chains reportedly carried fewer deletions and N-nucleotide insertions. TCRbeta clonality was increased in CVID versus healthy controls.

The CDR3 totals 16 residues. The germline V gene has CDR1 LNHDA and CDR2 SQIVND (reference sequence). V lost 4 bases and J lost 0, with 10 bases in between. Of CVID subjects, 15 were female and about 28 male, mean age 40. Most patients and controls had Caucasian heritage. There are many counts of this clone. Its antigen remains unknown. The read falls 3 residues short of the CDR3 end, and the missing part is taken from the germline J gene. Repertoires were generated with immunoSEQ multiplex PCR, while TCRdb's copy carries only in-frame clones and drops some. Sampling found about 28,000 clones, none seen once.

This sequence originates from a human donor with common variable immunodeficiency. What was sequenced was peripheral blood mononuclear cells. The chain uses TRBV19 and TRBJ2-6, with D possibly matching TRBD1 (5 bases). CDR3 DNA (partial): TGTGCCAGTAGTAACCGACAGTCCTCTGGGGCCAACGTC. Residues: CASSNRQSSGANV. The CDR3, in full, reads CASSNRQSSGANVLTF.